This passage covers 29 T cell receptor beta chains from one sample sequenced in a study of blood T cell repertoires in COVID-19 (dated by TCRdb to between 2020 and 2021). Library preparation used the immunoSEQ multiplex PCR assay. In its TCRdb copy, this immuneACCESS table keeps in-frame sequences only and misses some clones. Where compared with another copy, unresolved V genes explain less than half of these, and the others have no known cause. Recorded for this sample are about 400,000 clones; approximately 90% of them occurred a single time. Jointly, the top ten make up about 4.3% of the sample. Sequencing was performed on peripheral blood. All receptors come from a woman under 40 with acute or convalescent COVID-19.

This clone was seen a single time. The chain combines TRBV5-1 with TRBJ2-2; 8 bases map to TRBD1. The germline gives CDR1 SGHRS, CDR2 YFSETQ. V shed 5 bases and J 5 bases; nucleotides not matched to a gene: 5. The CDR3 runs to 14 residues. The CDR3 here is CASRRTGRTGELFF. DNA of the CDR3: TGCGCCAGCAGGCGGACAGGGAGAACCGGGGAGCTGTTTTTT.

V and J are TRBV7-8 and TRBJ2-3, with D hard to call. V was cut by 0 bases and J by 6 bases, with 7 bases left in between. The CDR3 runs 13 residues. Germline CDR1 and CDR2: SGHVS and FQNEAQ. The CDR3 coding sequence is TGTGCCAGCAGCTTAGCAACCGAGGATACGCAGTATTTT. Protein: CASSLATEDTQYF.

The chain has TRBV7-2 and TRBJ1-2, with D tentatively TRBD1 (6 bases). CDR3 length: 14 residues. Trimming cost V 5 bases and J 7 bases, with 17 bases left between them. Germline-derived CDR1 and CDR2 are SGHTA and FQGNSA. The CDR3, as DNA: TGTGCCAGCAGCCCCCAACAGGGTTTAACTGGCTACACCTTC. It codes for CASSPQQGLTGYTF.

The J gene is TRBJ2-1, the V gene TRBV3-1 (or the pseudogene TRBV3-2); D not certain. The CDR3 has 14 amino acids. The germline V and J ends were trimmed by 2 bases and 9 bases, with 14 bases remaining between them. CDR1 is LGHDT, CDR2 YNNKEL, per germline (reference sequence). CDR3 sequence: CASSQQISRIEQFF. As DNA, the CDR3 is TGTGCCAGCAGCCAACAAATCAGCAGGATTGAGCAGTTCTTC.

The CDR3 loop is CASSLDQGLNEQFF. For the CDR3, the DNA is TGTGCCAGCAGCCTAGATCAGGGTTTGAATGAGCAGTTCTTC. This chain uses TRBV7-9 with TRBJ2-1, with a tentative D call TRBD1 (5 bases). The CDR3 is 14 amino acids. Trimming cost V 5 bases and J 7 bases, with 15 bases left between them. CDR1 and CDR2 from the germline V gene are SEHNR and FQNEAQ (reference sequence).

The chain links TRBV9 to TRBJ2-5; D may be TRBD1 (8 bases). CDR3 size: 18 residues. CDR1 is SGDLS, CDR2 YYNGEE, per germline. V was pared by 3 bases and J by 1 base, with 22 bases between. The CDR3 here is CASSDPRDRWEGQETQYF. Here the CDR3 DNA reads TGTGCCAGCAGCGACCCCCGGGACAGGTGGGAGGGCCAAGAGACCCAGTACTTC. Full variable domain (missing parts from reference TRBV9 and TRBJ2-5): DSGVTQTPKHLITATGQRVTLRCSPRSGDLSVYWYQQSLDQGLQFLIQYYNGEERAKGNILERFSAQQFPDLHSELNLSSLELGDSALYFCASSDPRDRWEGQETQYFGPGTRLLVL.

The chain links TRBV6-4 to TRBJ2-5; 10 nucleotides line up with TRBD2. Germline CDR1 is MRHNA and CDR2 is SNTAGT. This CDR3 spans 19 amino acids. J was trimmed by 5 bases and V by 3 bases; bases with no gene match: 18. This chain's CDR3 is CASSEGLAGELLWWETQYF. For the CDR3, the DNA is TGTGCCAGCAGTGAGGGGCTAGCGGGGGAGCTACTATGGTGGGAGACCCAGTACTTC.

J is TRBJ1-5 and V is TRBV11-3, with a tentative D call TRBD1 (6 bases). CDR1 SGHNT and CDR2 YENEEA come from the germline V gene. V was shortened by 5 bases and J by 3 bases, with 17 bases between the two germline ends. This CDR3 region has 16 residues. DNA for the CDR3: TGTGCCAGCAGCCCTCAACACAGGGTCGACAATCAGCCCCAGCATTTT. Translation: CASSPQHRVDNQPQHF. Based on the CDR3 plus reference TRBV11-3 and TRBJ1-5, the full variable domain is EAGVVQSPRYKIIEKKQPVAFWCNPISGHNTLYWYLQNLGQGPELLIRYENEEAVDDSQLPKDRFSAERLKGVDSTLKIQPAELGDSAVYLCASSPQHRVDNQPQHFGDGTRLSIL.

The CDR3 region has the DNA TGTGCCAGCAGTGAGAGAGGGCCCGAGCAGTACTTC. Its protein product is CASSERGPEQYF. The chain is built from TRBV12-3 or TRBV12-4 and TRBJ2-7; tentatively, D is TRBD2 (5 bases). Trimming removed 5 bases at V and 6 bases at J, with 11 bases between. This CDR3 contains 12 residues.

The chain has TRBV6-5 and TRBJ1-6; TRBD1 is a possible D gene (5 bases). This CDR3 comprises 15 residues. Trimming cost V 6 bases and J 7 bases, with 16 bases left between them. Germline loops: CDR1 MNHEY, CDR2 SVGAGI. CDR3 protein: CASRSAPRGNSPLHF. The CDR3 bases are TGTGCCAGCAGGTCAGCGCCTAGGGGCAATTCACCCCTCCACTTT.

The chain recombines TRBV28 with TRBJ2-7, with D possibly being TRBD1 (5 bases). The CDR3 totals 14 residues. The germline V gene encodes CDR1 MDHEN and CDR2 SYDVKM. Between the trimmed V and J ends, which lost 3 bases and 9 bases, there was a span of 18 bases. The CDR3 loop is CASSFTGPRMLQYF. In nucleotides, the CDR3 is TGTGCCAGCAGTTTCACAGGTCCCCGCATGTTGCAGTACTTC.

CDR3 sequence (DNA): TGTGCCAGCAGTTACGCTAACAGGGTAAACACTGAAGCTTTCTTT. As protein: CASSYANRVNTEAFF. The V gene is TRBV6-2 or TRBV6-3, the J gene TRBJ1-1, with D tentatively TRBD1 (6 bases). Germline V lookup: CDR1 MNHEY, CDR2 SVGEGT. Trimming removed 2 bases at V and 2 bases at J, with 12 bases between. The CDR3 is 15 amino acids.

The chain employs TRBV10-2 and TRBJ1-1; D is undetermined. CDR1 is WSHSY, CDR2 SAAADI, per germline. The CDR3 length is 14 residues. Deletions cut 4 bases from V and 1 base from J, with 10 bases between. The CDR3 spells CASSVGQSNTEAFF. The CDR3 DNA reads TGCGCCAGCAGTGTGGGCCAATCGAACACTGAAGCTTTCTTT.

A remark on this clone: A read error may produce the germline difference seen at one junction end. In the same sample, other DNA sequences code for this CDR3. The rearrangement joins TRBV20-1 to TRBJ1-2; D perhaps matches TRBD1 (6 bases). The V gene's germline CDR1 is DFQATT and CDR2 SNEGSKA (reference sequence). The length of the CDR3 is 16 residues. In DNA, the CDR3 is TGCAGTGCTAGTTTGGGACAAAAAAGATCTAACTATGGTTACACCTTC. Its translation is CSASLGQKRSNYGYTF.

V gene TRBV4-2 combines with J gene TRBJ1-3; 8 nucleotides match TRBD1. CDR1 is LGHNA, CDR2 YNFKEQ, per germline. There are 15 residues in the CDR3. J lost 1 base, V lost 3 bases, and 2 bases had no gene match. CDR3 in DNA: TGTGCCAGCAGCCATGACAGGGGATCTGGAAACACCATATATTTT. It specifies CASSHDRGSGNTIYF.

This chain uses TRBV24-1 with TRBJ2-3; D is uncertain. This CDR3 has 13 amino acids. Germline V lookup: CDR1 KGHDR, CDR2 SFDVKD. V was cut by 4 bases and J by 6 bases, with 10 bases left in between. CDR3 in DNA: TGTGCCACCAGTGACCCTACCCCGGATACGCAGTATTTT. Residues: CATSDPTPDTQYF.

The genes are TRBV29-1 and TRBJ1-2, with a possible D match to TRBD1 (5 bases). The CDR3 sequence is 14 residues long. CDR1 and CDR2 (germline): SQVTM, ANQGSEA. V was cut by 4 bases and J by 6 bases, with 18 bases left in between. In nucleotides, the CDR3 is TGCAGCGTTGGACCAAGACAGTATCCGCATGGCTACACCTTC. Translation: CSVGPRQYPHGYTF.

The CDR3 sequence: CASSLAVAGGQTITDTQYF. The CDR3, as DNA: TGTGCCAGCAGCTTAGCGGTAGCGGGGGGCCAAACTATCACAGATACGCAGTATTTT. V gene TRBV7-6 combines with J gene TRBJ2-3, with 10 bases lining up with TRBD2. CDR3 length: 19 amino acids. Germline-derived CDR1 and CDR2 are SGHVS and FNYEAQ. V was clipped by 0 bases and J by 2 bases; unmatched bases: 11.

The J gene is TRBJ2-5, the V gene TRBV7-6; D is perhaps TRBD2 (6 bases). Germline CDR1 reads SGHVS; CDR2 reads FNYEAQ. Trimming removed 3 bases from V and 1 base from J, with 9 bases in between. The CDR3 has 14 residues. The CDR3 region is CASSLREAQETQYF. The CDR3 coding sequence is TGTGCCAGCAGCTTGCGGGAAGCCCAAGAGACCCAGTACTTC.

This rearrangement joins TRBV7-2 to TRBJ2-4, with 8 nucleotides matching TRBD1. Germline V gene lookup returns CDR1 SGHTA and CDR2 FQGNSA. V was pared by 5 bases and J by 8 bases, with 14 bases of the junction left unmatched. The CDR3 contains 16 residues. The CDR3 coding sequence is TGTGCCAGCAGCCCAGACAGGGGCCTTGTGACAGACATTCAGTACTTC. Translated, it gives CASSPDRGLVTDIQYF.

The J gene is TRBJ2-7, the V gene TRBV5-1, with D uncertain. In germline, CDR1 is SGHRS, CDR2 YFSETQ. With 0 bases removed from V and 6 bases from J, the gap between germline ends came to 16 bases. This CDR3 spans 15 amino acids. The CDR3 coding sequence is TGCGCCAGCAGCTTGGTCCTCGCCGAGTTTAGCGAGCAGTACTTC. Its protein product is CASSLVLAEFSEQYF.

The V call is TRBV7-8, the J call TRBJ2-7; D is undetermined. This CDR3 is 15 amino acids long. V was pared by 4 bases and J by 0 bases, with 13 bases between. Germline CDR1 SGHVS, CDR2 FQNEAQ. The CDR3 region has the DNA TGTGCCAGCAGCTGGGCCGTGTCCAGCTCCTACGAGCAGTACTTC. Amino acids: CASSWAVSSSYEQYF. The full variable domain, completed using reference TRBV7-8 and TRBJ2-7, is GAGVSQSPRYKVAKRGQDVALRCDPISGHVSLFWYQQALGQGPEFLTYFQNEAQLDKSGLPSDRFFAERPEGSVSTLKIQRTQQEDSAVYLCASSWAVSSSYEQYFGPGTRLTVT.

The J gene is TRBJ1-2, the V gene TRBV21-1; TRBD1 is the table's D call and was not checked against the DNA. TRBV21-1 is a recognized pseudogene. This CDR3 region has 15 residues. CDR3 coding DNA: TGTGCCAGCAGCACGCCCAGGGGTCTGCTCGATGGCTACACCTTC. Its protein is CASSTPRGLLDGYTF.

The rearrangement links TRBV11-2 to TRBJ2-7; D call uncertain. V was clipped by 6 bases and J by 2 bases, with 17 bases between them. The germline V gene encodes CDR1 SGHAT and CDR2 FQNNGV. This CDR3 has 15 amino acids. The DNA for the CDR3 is TGTGCCAGCAGGTCTTTACAGTTAAACACCTACGAGCAGTACTTC. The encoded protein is CASRSLQLNTYEQYF.

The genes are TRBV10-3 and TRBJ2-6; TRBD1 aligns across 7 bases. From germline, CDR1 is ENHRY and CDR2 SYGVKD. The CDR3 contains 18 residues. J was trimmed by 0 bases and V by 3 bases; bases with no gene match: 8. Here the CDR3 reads CAISDPRQGFSGANVLTF. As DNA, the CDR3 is TGTGCCATCAGTGACCCTCGACAGGGCTTCTCTGGGGCCAACGTCCTGACTTTC.

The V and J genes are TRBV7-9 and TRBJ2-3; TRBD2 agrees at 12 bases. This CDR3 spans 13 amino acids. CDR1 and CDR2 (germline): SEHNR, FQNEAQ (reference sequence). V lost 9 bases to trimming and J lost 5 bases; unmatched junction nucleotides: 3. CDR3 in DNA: TGTGCCAGTGTACTAGCGGGGGGAGATACGCAGTATTTT. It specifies CASVLAGGDTQYF.

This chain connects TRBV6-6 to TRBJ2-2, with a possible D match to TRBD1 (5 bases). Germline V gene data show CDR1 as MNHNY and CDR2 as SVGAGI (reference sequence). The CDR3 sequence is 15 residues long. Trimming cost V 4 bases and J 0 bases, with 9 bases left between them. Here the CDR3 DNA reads TGTGCCAGCAGTTCTCAGGACACGAACACCGGGGAGCTGTTTTTT. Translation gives CASSSQDTNTGELFF.

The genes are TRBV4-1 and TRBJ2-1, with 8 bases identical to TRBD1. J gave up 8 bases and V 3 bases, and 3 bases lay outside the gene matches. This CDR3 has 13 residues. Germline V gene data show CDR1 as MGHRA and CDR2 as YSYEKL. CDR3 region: CASSQDRVHEQFF. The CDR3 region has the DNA TGCGCCAGCAGCCAGGACAGGGTCCATGAGCAGTTCTTC.

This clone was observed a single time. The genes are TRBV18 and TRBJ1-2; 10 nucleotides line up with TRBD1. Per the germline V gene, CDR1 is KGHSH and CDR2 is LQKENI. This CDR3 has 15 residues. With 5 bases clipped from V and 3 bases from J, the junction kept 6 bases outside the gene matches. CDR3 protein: CASSGTGVKDYGYTF. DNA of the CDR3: TGTGCCAGCTCAGGGACAGGGGTCAAGGACTATGGCTACACCTTC.